Shown below are 3 T cell receptor beta chains from a single sample sequenced in a study of identical twins. TCRdb re-called the 5' RACE reads with MiXCR, one entry per CDR3 protein. The sample shows about 920,000 distinct CDR3 sequences, over 9% of them seen only once. This sample was shared with a second study, whose subject was yellow fever vaccine responses in identical twins.

What was sequenced was PBMCs. These TCRs come from a woman in her late teens or twenties in good health.

V and J are TRBV12-5 and TRBJ2-1; 9 bases are a match to TRBD2. J gave up 9 bases and V 6 bases, and 9 bases lay outside the gene matches. This CDR3 spans 14 amino acids. CDR1 LGHNT and CDR2 FRNRAP come from the germline V gene. The CDR3 bases are TGTGCTAGTGGCTATGGGGTAGCGGGAGTTGAGCAGTTCTTC. It codes for CASGYGVAGVEQFF.

This clonotype was seen only a few times. V gene TRBV12-3 or TRBV12-4 combines with J gene TRBJ2-5, with D perhaps TRBD1 (6 bases). The CDR3 contains 13 residues. V lost 7 bases and J lost 5, with 14 bases in between. The DNA of the CDR3 is TGTGCCAGCACCCTGGGACATTTGGAGACCCAGTACTTC. The encoded protein is CASTLGHLETQYF.

V is TRBV12-3 or TRBV12-4 and J is TRBJ1-5; 7 nucleotides agree with TRBD1. Losses at the gene ends were 4 bases for V and 4 bases for J; bases not matched to a gene: 7. The CDR3 runs 15 residues. The CDR3 region is CASSYGTALNQPQHF. In nucleotides, the CDR3 is TGTGCCAGCAGTTATGGGACAGCTCTTAATCAGCCCCAGCATTTT.